The next 11 T cell receptor beta chains were all read from a single sample in a study of CD8 T cells in ankylosing spondylitis (dated 2017 in TCRdb). The library was made by 5' RACE. Reads for this sample came from an Illumina HiSeq 2500. Using fastp trimming at Q25 and MiXCR clonotype assembly, TCRdb reanalyzed the public sequencing data and kept in-frame beta chains. Each entry merges the rows of one CDR3 protein and shows their most common DNA and genes. Here the sample has roughly 130,000 distinct CDR3 sequences; roughly 13% occur a single time. The ten largest clones take up about 2.7% of the sample. The sample taken for sequencing was blood, either unsorted or a sorted T cell fraction (not recorded which). The receptor source for this set is a female donor with ankylosing spondylitis or in good health (not recorded which).

This clonotype was seen a handful of times. The genes are TRBV20-1 and TRBJ1-2; D unclear. The CDR3 has 11 residues. V shed 3 bases and J shed 4 bases, with 6 bases lying between them. Germline CDR1 is DFQATT and CDR2 is SNEGSKA (reference sequence). For the CDR3, the DNA is TGCAGTGCTAGTGTGGTCTATGGCTACACCTTC. It yields the protein CSASVVYGYTF.

Ten or more counts support this clonotype. V gene TRBV5-6 combines with J gene TRBJ1-1; D is undetermined. The CDR3 consists of 14 residues. CDR1 and CDR2 from the germline V gene are SGHDT and YYEEEE. V gave up 4 bases and J gave up 0 bases, with 10 bases separating them. The CDR3 bases are TGTGCCAGCAGCAGACGGAGTCTGAACACTGAAGCTTTCTTT. Its protein product is CASSRRSLNTEAFF.

This clonotype was counted only a few times. The chain combines TRBV7-2 with TRBJ1-2; D remains unclear. V lost 0 bases and J lost 6, with 8 bases in between. Germline CDR1 and CDR2: SGHTA and FQGNSA. This CDR3 contains 13 residues. The CDR3 DNA reads as TGTGCCAGCAGCTTAGCCTGGGCAGATGGCTACACCTTC. Its protein product is CASSLAWADGYTF. Looking up the rest from reference TRBV7-2 and TRBJ1-2 gives the full variable domain: GAGVSQSPSNKVTEKGKDVELRCDPISGHTALYWYRQSLGQGLEFLIYFQGNSAPDKSGLPSDRFSAERTGGSVSTLTIQRTQQEDSAVYLCASSLAWADGYTFGSGTRLTVV.

This clonotype was counted at least ten times. J is TRBJ1-1 and V is TRBV7-3; D may be TRBD1 (6 bases). With 2 bases removed from V and 3 bases from J, the gap between germline ends came to 10 bases. Germline loops: CDR1 SGHTA, CDR2 FQGTGA. This CDR3 region has 14 residues. The CDR3 DNA reads TGTGCCAGCAGCTTACAGGGGAGGGACACTGAAGCTTTCTTT. Encoded protein: CASSLQGRDTEAFF.

This chain uses TRBV5-1 with TRBJ1-2, with D maybe TRBD1 (6 bases). The V end was cut by 2 bases, the J end by 8 bases, with 19 bases between. Germline CDR1 is SGHRS and CDR2 is YFSETQ. CDR3 size: 15 residues. Written as DNA, the CDR3 is TGCGCCAGCAGCTTTCGGCCCAGGGGAGAAGAAGGCTACACCTTC. Translated, it gives CASSFRPRGEEGYTF.

This clonotype appeared a few times. The chain uses TRBV12-3 or TRBV12-4 and TRBJ2-1; 11 bases align to TRBD2. The CDR3 loop spans 18 amino acids. Trimming took 2 bases from V and 6 from J; bases not matched to a gene: 12. The chain's CDR3 is CASSLTRLAGLGSNEQFF. DNA of the CDR3: TGTGCCAGCAGTTTAACCCGACTAGCGGGGTTGGGATCCAATGAGCAGTTCTTC.

This clonotype was counted many times. The chain couples TRBV5-1 to TRBJ2-5; TRBD2 might be the D (5 bases). The V gene lost 5 bases and the J gene lost 3 bases, with 14 bases spanning the gap. The V gene's germline CDR1 is SGHRS and CDR2 YFSETQ. The CDR3 consists of 14 residues. The DNA of the CDR3 is TGCGCCAGCAGGAGGGCACAGCAGGAAGAGACCCAGTACTTC. It codes for CASRRAQQEETQYF.

Only a few counts were recorded for this clonotype. V gene TRBV12-3 or TRBV12-4 combines with J gene TRBJ2-5, with 14 bases identical to TRBD2. The CDR3 length is 16 residues. V gave up 4 bases and J gave up 3 bases; unmatched junction bases: 4. DNA of the CDR3: TGTGCCAGCAGTTCGGGACTAGCGGGAGATGAAGAGACCCAGTACTTC. Its translation is CASSSGLAGDEETQYF.

V usage is TRBV6-1 and J usage is TRBJ2-1, with D possibly matching TRBD1 (5 bases). V lost 1 base and J lost 8, with 15 bases in between. Per germline, CDR1 MNHNS and CDR2 SASEGT. The CDR3 has 15 residues. CDR3: CASSEGRVGVDEQFF. CDR3 DNA sequence: TGTGCCAGCAGTGAAGGTAGGGTAGGGGTGGATGAGCAGTTCTTC.

The genes are TRBV18 and TRBJ1-3, with D unresolved. Germline assignment: CDR1 KGHSH and CDR2 LQKENI. V was shortened by 5 bases and J by 0 bases, with 8 bases between the two germline ends. The CDR3 consists of 14 residues. CDR3: CASSAVASGNTIYF. CDR3 DNA: TGTGCCAGCTCAGCCGTGGCCTCTGGAAACACCATATATTTT.

This clonotype appeared a single time. V and J are TRBV5-1 and TRBJ2-7; D uncertain. This CDR3 has 12 amino acids. V was clipped by 2 bases and J by 5 bases, with 8 bases between them. Germline lookup yields CDR1 SGHRS and CDR2 YFSETQ. The CDR3 sequence: CASSLNENEQYF. The CDR3 bases are TGCGCCAGCAGCTTAAACGAAAACGAGCAGTACTTC.